The clone carrying this T cell receptor (beta chain) turned up a few times. The CDR3 has 12 residues. V shed 6 bases and J shed 6 bases, with 12 bases lying between them. CDR1 is KGHSH and CDR2 is LQKENI in the germline V gene. TCRdb used MiXCR to reprocess the RT-PCR reads, holding one entry per CDR3 protein. The data contain about 700,000 distinct CDR3 sequences, 12% to 15% of them seen just once; the ten biggest clones take up 3% to 4.5%. Sequenced input: memory CD4+ T cells from blood. This rearrangement joins TRBV18 to TRBJ2-7; the D gene is possibly TRBD1 (5 bases). This TCR derives from a female donor in good health, serving as a healthy control. The CDR3 protein is CASSSGSTEQYF. The CDR3 nucleotides are TGTGCCAGCTCTTCAGGGTCGACCGAGCAGTACTTC.